This passage covers 24 T cell receptor beta chains from one sample sequenced in a study of CD8+CD57+ T cells in acquired aplastic anemia. Using genomic DNA as the template, TCR beta VDJ and CDR3 profiling was carried out. TCRdb processed the reads anew with MiXCR; each CDR3 protein has one entry. Of tens of thousands of distinct CDR3 sequences in the sample, roughly three fifths are singletons; the top ten hold roughly three fifths. Individuals selected for sequencing had exhibited CD8+CD57+ cell expansion on flow cytometry. The sample consisted of sorted CD4+, CD8+, or CD8+CD57+ T cells (not recorded which) from PBMCs. These receptors were obtained from a human donor with aplastic anemia.

This chain connects TRBV19 to TRBJ2-5; 8 nucleotides match TRBD1. The CDR3 sequence is 14 residues long. In germline, CDR1 is LNHDA, CDR2 SQIVND (reference sequence). With 6 bases clipped from V and 7 bases from J, the junction kept 10 bases outside the gene matches. In DNA, the CDR3 is TGTGCCAGTAGGACTAACACCGGGACAGGGACCCAGTACTTC. Protein sequence: CASRTNTGTGTQYF.

This clonotype was recorded at least ten times. The chain uses TRBV7-6 and TRBJ1-1; 12 positions match TRBD1. From germline, CDR1 is SGHVS and CDR2 FNYEAQ. This CDR3 has 14 amino acids. V lost 4 bases and J lost 4; bases outside the gene matches: 1. Written as DNA, the CDR3 is TGTGCCAGCAGCTCGGGACAGGGGGCCACTGAAGCTTTCTTT. Amino acids: CASSSGQGATEAFF.

This clonotype was seen repeatedly, ten times or more. The rearrangement links TRBV2 to TRBJ1-2, with TRBD1 matching 7 bases. CDR3 size: 14 residues. The J segment lost 4 bases and the V segment lost 3 bases, leaving 5 bases of the junction unmatched. Germline CDR1 and CDR2: SNHLY and FYNNEI. The CDR3 DNA follows: TGTGCCAGCAGTGAGCGTCAGGGGGTCTATGGCTACACCTTC. It yields the protein CASSERQGVYGYTF.

The chain joins TRBV29-1 to TRBJ2-3, with 7 nucleotides matching TRBD1. V lost 7 bases, J lost 3 bases, and 10 bases stayed unmatched. The CDR3 runs to 14 residues. Germline assignment: CDR1 SQVTM and CDR2 ANQGSEA. The CDR3 loop reads CSGRRGSGTDTQYF. CDR3 DNA sequence: TGCAGCGGACGCAGGGGGTCGGGAACAGATACGCAGTATTTT.

The rearrangement uses TRBV7-8 and TRBJ1-2; D is possibly TRBD1 (6 bases). There are 13 residues in the CDR3. V was shortened by 5 bases and J by 7 bases, with 14 bases between the two germline ends. CDR1 SGHVS and CDR2 FQNEAQ come from the germline V gene. CDR3 in amino acids: CASSARQELGYTF. The CDR3 DNA reads as TGTGCCAGCAGCGCCCGACAGGAGCTTGGCTACACCTTC.

Comments on this clonotype: The germline gene is not matched at one end of the junction; a read error may be the cause. CDR3 in amino acids: CASSHVTSGHTYEQYF. CDR3 DNA: TGCGCCAGCAGCCACGTGACTAGCGGGCACACCTACGAGCAGTACTTC. The J gene is TRBJ2-7, the V gene TRBV25-1, with 10 nucleotides matching TRBD2. CDR1 and CDR2 (germline): MGHDK, SYGVNS. CDR3 length: 16 amino acids.

As regards this clonotype: A read error may account for a junction end that differs from germline. CDR3 in amino acids: CAISDGQRAFF. The CDR3 DNA sequence: TGTGCCATCAGTGATGGACAGCGGGCATTCTTT. This sequence joins TRBV10-3 and TRBJ1-5, with D tentatively TRBD1 (6 bases). Germline V gives CDR1 ENHRY, CDR2 SYGVKD. This CDR3 is 11 amino acids long.

This chain connects TRBV15 to TRBJ1-5; D is ambiguous. With 0 bases removed from V and 14 bases from J, the gap between germline ends came to 17 bases. This CDR3 comprises 14 residues. In germline, CDR1 is LNHNV, CDR2 YYDKDF (reference sequence). The DNA of the CDR3 is TGTGCCACCAGCAGAGATAGCCCAGGATCCTACGAGCATTTT. It is translated as CATSRDSPGSYEHF.

About this clonotype: The conserved phenylalanine or tryptophan normally closing the CDR3 is absent here, so this likely arose from a read error. The chain carries TRBV7-3 and TRBJ2-2; tentative D call: TRBD2 (6 bases). With 2 bases removed from V and 5 bases from J, the gap between germline ends came to 12 bases. The CDR3 sequence is 15 residues long. Germline CDR1 is SGHTA and CDR2 is FQGTGA. As DNA, the CDR3 is TGTGCCAGCAGCTTATACCTAGGGAGGACCGGGGAGCTGTTTCTT. It specifies CASSLYLGRTGELFL.

This clonotype appeared many times. The gene calls are TRBV19 and TRBJ2-4; D gene ambiguous. CDR1 is LNHDA and CDR2 is SQIVND in the germline V gene (reference sequence). Deletions cut 2 bases from V and 3 bases from J, with 8 bases between. The CDR3 is 14 residues long. CDR3 sequence reads: CASSIRRSKNIQYF. In DNA, the CDR3 is TGTGCCAGTAGTATACGGCGAAGCAAAAACATTCAGTACTTC.

This clonotype was seen repeatedly, ten times or more. This rearrangement joins TRBV11-2 to TRBJ2-1; D is ambiguous. The CDR3 covers 14 residues. The V end was cut by 3 bases, the J end by 3 bases, with 9 bases between. Germline lookup yields CDR1 SGHAT and CDR2 FQNNGV. CDR3 protein: CASSFLAVYNEQFF. The CDR3 bases are TGTGCCAGCAGCTTCCTCGCCGTCTACAATGAGCAGTTCTTC.

The V gene is TRBV4-1, the J gene TRBJ2-2; no firm D call. Germline lookup yields CDR1 MGHRA and CDR2 YSYEKL. The CDR3 totals 14 residues. Trimming removed 1 base from V and 6 bases from J, with 9 bases in between. The CDR3 protein is CASSQGRVAGELFF. CDR3 bases: TGCGCCAGCAGCCAAGGAAGGGTTGCCGGGGAGCTGTTTTTT.

This clonotype was seen ten or more times. This sequence joins TRBV6-1 and TRBJ1-6; 7 bases align to TRBD1. CDR1 is MNHNS and CDR2 is SASEGT in the germline V gene. Trimming cost V 3 bases and J 6 bases; bases outside gene matches: 5. The CDR3 totals 15 residues. CDR3 sequence: CASSEGDSVNSPLHF. CDR3 in DNA: TGTGCCAGCAGTGAGGGGGACAGCGTTAATTCACCCCTCCACTTT.

The table lists this clonotype with many counts. This chain connects TRBV12-3 or TRBV12-4 to TRBJ1-1; D uncertain. CDR3 length: 14 amino acids. The germline V and J ends were trimmed by 4 bases and 1 base, with 10 bases remaining between them. CDR3 sequence reads: CASSSTPSNTEAFF. CDR3 DNA sequence: TGTGCCAGCAGTTCGACTCCGTCGAACACTGAAGCTTTCTTT.

On this clonotype itself: This could be a read error, since a much larger clone is one nucleotide away. V gene TRBV12-3 or TRBV12-4 combines with J gene TRBJ2-5, with no clear D. The CDR3 spans 14 residues. CDR3 in amino acids: CASSKTLYQGTQYF. The CDR3 DNA follows: TGTGCCAGCAGTAAGACCCTGTACCAAGGGACCCAGTACTTC.

The chain links TRBV12-3 or TRBV12-4 to TRBJ1-5, with D unclear. This CDR3 has 13 amino acids. Trimming removed 3 bases from V and 4 bases from J, with 7 bases in between. The CDR3 region is CASSLIENQPQHF. The CDR3 nucleotides read TGTGCCAGCAGTTTGATAGAAAATCAGCCCCAGCATTTT.

This chain uses TRBV20-1 with TRBJ1-5; tentatively, D is TRBD1 (6 bases). Trimming stripped 0 bases from V and 12 bases from J, with 12 bases between. The germline V gene encodes CDR1 DFQATT and CDR2 SNEGSKA (reference sequence). There are 12 residues in the CDR3. The DNA for the CDR3 is TGCAGTGCTAGAGAGGGGGCACAGGACCAGCATTTT. It translates to CSAREGAQDQHF.

In this sample, this clonotype turned up a few times. J is TRBJ1-1 and V is TRBV29-1; D is perhaps TRBD1 (6 bases). This CDR3 is built from 15 residues. Trimming cost V 6 bases and J 1 base, with 18 bases left between them. CDR1 SQVTM and CDR2 ANQGSEA come from the germline V gene. CDR3 DNA sequence: TGCAGCGTCGCTACGCAGGGGAGTCCGAACACTGAAGCTTTCTTT. Translating gives CSVATQGSPNTEAFF.

The chain is built from TRBV2 and TRBJ1-1, with D possibly being TRBD1 (6 bases). V was pared by 6 bases and J by 4 bases, with 27 bases between. Germline-derived CDR1 and CDR2 are SNHLY and FYNNEI. The CDR3 covers 18 residues. The CDR3 DNA reads as TGTGCCAGCAGGAGCCCCCTCCTGCGACAGGAGGGGGGCACTGAAGCTTTCTTT. Protein: CASRSPLLRQEGGTEAFF.

Comment on this clonotype: The junction departs from the called germline gene at one end, perhaps through a read error. This rearrangement joins TRBV15 to TRBJ1-5; 7 nucleotides align to TRBD1. The CDR3 totals 15 residues. The germline V gene encodes CDR1 LNHNV and CDR2 YYDKDF (reference sequence). The CDR3 loop reads CAASRGGISNQPQHF. The CDR3 DNA reads as TGTGCCGCCAGCAGGGGGGGGATTAGCAATCAGCCCCAGCATTTT.

The V gene is TRBV7-6, the J gene TRBJ2-7; D may match TRBD1 or TRBD2 (5 bases each). TRBJ2-1 explains the end of the DNA better; the J call may be wrong. The germline gives CDR1 SGHVS, CDR2 FNYEAQ. CDR3 length equals 16 residues. CDR3 amino acids: CASSPAGTDSYNEQFF. Written as DNA, the CDR3 is TGTGCCAGCAGCCCCGCCGGGACGGATTCCTACAATGAGCAGTTCTTC.

The rearrangement links TRBV14 to TRBJ2-7; D not certain. The CDR3 is 13 amino acids. Germline-derived CDR1 and CDR2 are SGHDN and FVKESK. The V end lost 2 bases, the J end lost 2 bases, and 7 bases lay between the germline ends. The CDR3 spells CASSQSDTYEQYF. In nucleotides, the CDR3 is TGTGCCAGCAGCCAATCTGACACCTACGAGCAGTACTTC. Full variable domain (rest looked up from reference TRBV14 and TRBJ2-7): EAGVTQFPSHSVIEKGQTVTLRCDPISGHDNLYWYRRVMGKEIKFLLHFVKESKQDESGMPNNRFLAERTGGTYSTLKVQPAELEDSGVYFCASSQSDTYEQYFGPGTRLTVT.

About this clonotype: The missing conserved phenylalanine or tryptophan at the end of this CDR3 makes a read error likely. This chain connects TRBV3-1 to TRBJ1-5; no clear D gene. The germline V gene encodes CDR1 LGHDT and CDR2 YNNKEL (reference sequence). The CDR3 contains 14 residues. The CDR3 DNA reads TGTGACCAGCCGACCGGAGGGAGCAATCAGCCCCAGCATCTT. It encodes CDQPTGGSNQPQHL.

Many counts were recorded for this clonotype. This rearrangement joins TRBV6-1 to TRBJ1-1; D may be TRBD1 (5 bases). The CDR3 covers 14 residues. Per germline, CDR1 MNHNS and CDR2 SASEGT. V gave up 1 base and J gave up 0 bases, with 6 bases separating them. The CDR3, as DNA: TGTGCCAGCAGTGAAGGGACAATGAACACTGAAGCTTTCTTT. Protein: CASSEGTMNTEAFF.